These 22 T cell receptor beta chains were all obtained from the same sample, sequenced in a study of blood T cell repertoires in COVID-19 (TCRdb year 2020). The library was prepared using the immunoSEQ multiplex PCR assay. TCRdb mirrors the immuneACCESS table, restricted to in-frame sequences. Some clones are absent from its copies; in checked studies, under half trace to an unresolved V gene, and the reason for the others is unknown. In this sample the table shows 250,000 or so clones, more than 70% of which occur a single time. Of the sample, around 1.9% is held by the ten largest clones. Sequenced material: PBMCs or T cells enriched from blood (not recorded which). The source is a woman aged 50 to 65 who had recovered from COVID-19.

The rearrangement uses TRBV4-1 and TRBJ1-5; D unclear. CDR1 is MGHRA, CDR2 YSYEKL, per germline. V lost 2 bases and J lost 1, with 12 bases in between. The CDR3 has 16 residues. Here the CDR3 DNA reads TGCGCCAGCAGCCAACCGTTTCTTGGCAGCAATCAGCCCCAGCATTTT. Its protein is CASSQPFLGSNQPQHF.

V usage is TRBV7-2 and J usage is TRBJ2-7; 10 bases fit TRBD1. Germline V gene sequence: CDR1 SGHTA, CDR2 FQGNSA. V was pared by 6 bases and J by 4 bases, with 6 bases of the junction left unmatched. This CDR3 has 14 residues. In DNA, the CDR3 is TGTGCCAGCAGACGGACAGGGGGAACTTACGAGCAGTACTTC. Its translation: CASRRTGGTYEQYF.

The chain couples TRBV4-3 to TRBJ1-6; tentative D call: TRBD1 (5 bases). V lost 0 bases and J 9 bases, leaving 15 bases between the germline ends. The germline CDR1 and CDR2 sequences are LGHNA and YSLEER. This CDR3 has 16 amino acids. The CDR3 region has the DNA TGCGCCAGCAGCCAAGAAACTCGACAGCGGGGTTCACCCCTCCACTTT. This codes for CASSQETRQRGSPLHF.

In its sample, this clone was seen a few times. The V and J genes are TRBV11-3 and TRBJ1-1; TRBD1 might be the D (6 bases). Trimming took off 5 bases at V and 1 base at J, with 14 bases between the two ends. This CDR3 comprises 15 residues. The germline CDR1 and CDR2 sequences are SGHNT and YENEEA. CDR3 loop: CASSPLDRRNTEAFF. The CDR3 bases are TGTGCCAGCAGCCCCCTGGACAGAAGGAACACTGAAGCTTTCTTT.

The chain combines TRBV28 with TRBJ1-2; D call uncertain. Per germline, CDR1 MDHEN and CDR2 SYDVKM. The length of the CDR3 is 15 residues. V was shortened by 5 bases and J by 4 bases, with 17 bases between the two germline ends. In DNA form, the CDR3 reads TGTGCCAGCAGTGGCCGGACCCTGGCGGGCTATGGCTACACCTTC. Translation: CASSGRTLAGYGYTF.

This rearrangement joins TRBV7-9 to TRBJ2-2, with 13 bases that match TRBD2. CDR1 is SEHNR, CDR2 FQNEAQ, per germline (reference sequence). CDR3 size: 18 residues. Losses at the gene ends were 2 bases for V and 5 bases for J; bases not matched to a gene: 8. For the CDR3, the DNA is TGTGCCAGCAGCTTACCCGGGACTAGCGGGATGTCTACCGGGGAGCTGTTTTTT. Its protein is CASSLPGTSGMSTGELFF.

The rearrangement links TRBV19 to TRBJ1-3; D unresolved. V was cut by 3 bases and J by 3 bases, with 6 bases left in between. The CDR3 totals 13 residues. Looked up from germline, CDR1 is LNHDA and CDR2 is SQIVND (reference sequence). CDR3 in amino acids: CASSIISGNTIYF. CDR3 DNA sequence: TGTGCCAGTAGTATCATCAGTGGAAACACCATATATTTT. The variable domain in full, with the rest retrieved from reference TRBV19 and TRBJ1-3, is DGGITQSPKYLFRKEGQNVTLSCEQNLNHDAMYWYRQDPGQGLRLIYYSQIVNDFQKGDIAEGYSVSREKKESFPLTVTSAQKNPTAFYLCASSIISGNTIYFGEGSWLTVV.

V usage is TRBV20-1 and J usage is TRBJ1-1, with 8 positions matching TRBD1. Germline V gene data show CDR1 as DFQATT and CDR2 as SNEGSKA (reference sequence). J lost 6 bases, V lost 3 bases, and 9 bases had no gene match. The CDR3 runs 14 residues. The CDR3 here is CSASSDRGSAEAFF. In DNA, the CDR3 is TGCAGTGCTAGTTCTGACAGGGGATCGGCTGAAGCTTTCTTT.

This chain joins TRBV7-9 and TRBJ2-1, with 8 bases fitting TRBD2. The CDR3 runs 15 residues. V lost 3 bases, J lost 8 bases, and 9 bases stayed unmatched. Germline CDR1 is SEHNR and CDR2 is FQNEAQ (reference sequence). In DNA form, the CDR3 reads TGTGCCAGCAGCTTCCCGGGACTAGGTTCCGATGAGCAGTTCTTC. Its protein is CASSFPGLGSDEQFF.

The chain recombines TRBV19 with TRBJ1-2, with 7 bases lining up with TRBD1. Losses at the gene ends were 6 bases for V and 7 bases for J; bases not matched to a gene: 11. The CDR3 sequence is 14 residues long. The germline V gene has CDR1 LNHDA and CDR2 SQIVND (reference sequence). CDR3 amino acids: CASRSTGTVGGYTF. The CDR3 bases are TGTGCCAGTAGAAGCACCGGGACAGTCGGTGGCTACACCTTC.

The rearrangement links TRBV21-1 to TRBJ2-4; no DNA check was done on the table's D call, TRBD1. TRBV21-1 represents a pseudogene. The CDR3 spans 16 residues. CDR3 sequence: CASSNIQGKSKNIQYF. DNA for the CDR3: TGTGCCAGCAGCAATATACAGGGGAAATCCAAAAACATTCAGTACTTC.

V and J are TRBV28 and TRBJ2-7; TRBD2 is a possible D gene (6 bases). The CDR3 loop spans 14 amino acids. Trimming pared 6 bases from V and 4 bases from J, leaving 16 bases between. Per the germline V gene, CDR1 is MDHEN and CDR2 is SYDVKM. The chain's CDR3 is CASSPLALKYEQYF. The CDR3 DNA is TGTGCCAGCAGCCCTCTAGCGTTGAAATACGAGCAGTACTTC.

The chain has TRBV7-9 and TRBJ2-7, with 9 bases matching TRBD2. Germline V lookup: CDR1 SEHNR, CDR2 FQNEAQ (reference sequence). The CDR3 totals 16 residues. V was clipped by 0 bases and J by 0 bases; unmatched bases: 3. In DNA, the CDR3 is TGTGCCAGCAGCTTAGCCGCGGGAGGGGCCTCCTACGAGCAGTACTTC. It is translated as CASSLAAGGASYEQYF.

This chain joins TRBV10-2 and TRBJ1-4, with TRBD1 matching 10 bases. This CDR3 has 16 residues. Per germline, CDR1 WSHSY and CDR2 SAAADI. Germline trimming cut 2 bases from V and 10 bases from J; bases unmatched to any gene: 10. This CDR3 reads CASSENLTGGSGKLFF. In DNA, the CDR3 is TGCGCCAGCAGTGAGAATCTGACAGGGGGCTCGGGAAAACTGTTTTTT.

V is TRBV11-2 and J is TRBJ2-1; 10 nucleotides match TRBD2. The CDR3 has 16 residues. The J segment lost 9 bases and the V segment lost 5 bases, leaving 13 bases of the junction unmatched. CDR1 is SGHAT and CDR2 is FQNNGV in the germline V gene. The CDR3 loop reads CASSRTVGLAFSEQFF. For the CDR3, the DNA is TGTGCCAGCAGCAGGACCGTGGGACTAGCGTTCAGTGAGCAGTTCTTC.

The rearrangement joins TRBV11-2 to TRBJ1-1; 8 positions match TRBD1. CDR3 length: 15 amino acids. Germline V gene lookup returns CDR1 SGHAT and CDR2 FQNNGV. V lost 5 bases to trimming and J lost 0 bases; unmatched junction nucleotides: 5. The CDR3 bases are TGTGCCAGCAGCCCCACAGGGGGATTGAACACTGAAGCTTTCTTT. It yields the protein CASSPTGGLNTEAFF.

This sequence joins TRBV7-8 and TRBJ2-7; D is uncertain. The length of the CDR3 is 15 residues. V gave up 1 base and J gave up 2 bases, with 12 bases separating them. Germline V gene sequence: CDR1 SGHVS, CDR2 FQNEAQ. CDR3 region: CASSLEMSVTYEQYF. DNA for the CDR3: TGTGCCAGCAGCTTAGAAATGAGCGTAACCTACGAGCAGTACTTC.

The V gene is TRBV10-3, the J gene TRBJ2-7; 8 nucleotides agree with TRBD1. The trim removed 2 bases at V and 5 bases at J, leaving 8 bases unmatched. Germline CDR1 and CDR2: ENHRY and SYGVKD. The CDR3 consists of 15 residues. CDR3 DNA: TGTGCCATCAGTGAGACGGGACAGGTAATCCACGAGCAGTACTTC. Its protein product is CAISETGQVIHEQYF.

This clone is a singleton in its sample. The V gene is TRBV7-6, the J gene TRBJ2-1, with 11 bases aligning to TRBD2. The CDR3 contains 15 residues. With 4 bases clipped from V and 10 bases from J, the junction kept 9 bases outside the gene matches. Germline loops: CDR1 SGHVS, CDR2 FNYEAQ. This chain's CDR3 is CASSSQGRTSGEQFF. The CDR3, as DNA: TGTGCCAGCAGCTCCCAGGGTAGGACTAGCGGGGAGCAGTTCTTC.

The chain joins TRBV6-5 to TRBJ1-6, with 7 bases matching TRBD1. Trimming cost V 4 bases and J 7 bases; bases outside gene matches: 7. Germline CDR1 MNHEY, CDR2 SVGAGI. The CDR3 covers 15 residues. The CDR3: CASSSNTGANSPLHF. The CDR3 nucleotides read TGTGCCAGCAGTTCAAATACAGGGGCGAATTCACCCCTCCACTTT.

This sequence joins TRBV10-2 and TRBJ2-7; D call uncertain. Germline CDR1 and CDR2: WSHSY and SAAADI. The V gene lost 3 bases and the J gene lost 0 bases, with 9 bases spanning the gap. The CDR3 is made up of 14 amino acids. CDR3 in amino acids: CASSDSPSSYEQYF. CDR3 bases: TGCGCCAGCAGTGATAGCCCGAGCTCCTACGAGCAGTACTTC.

This chain links TRBV7-9 with TRBJ1-2; D possibly corresponds to TRBD1 (6 bases). Germline assignment: CDR1 SEHNR and CDR2 FQNEAQ (reference sequence). V lost 5 bases to trimming and J lost 5 bases, with 18 bases between them. The CDR3 totals 15 residues. For the CDR3, the DNA is TGTGCCAGCAGCCAAACCGGGGGGGCGCATTATGGCTACACCTTC. Its protein product is CASSQTGGAHYGYTF. Together with reference TRBV7-9 and TRBJ1-2, the CDR3 gives the full variable domain: DTGVSQNPRHKITKRGQNVTFRCDPISEHNRLYWYRQTLGQGPEFLTYFQNEAQLEKSRLLSDRFSAERPKGSFSTLEIQRTEQGDSAMYLCASSQTGGAHYGYTFGSGTRLTVV.